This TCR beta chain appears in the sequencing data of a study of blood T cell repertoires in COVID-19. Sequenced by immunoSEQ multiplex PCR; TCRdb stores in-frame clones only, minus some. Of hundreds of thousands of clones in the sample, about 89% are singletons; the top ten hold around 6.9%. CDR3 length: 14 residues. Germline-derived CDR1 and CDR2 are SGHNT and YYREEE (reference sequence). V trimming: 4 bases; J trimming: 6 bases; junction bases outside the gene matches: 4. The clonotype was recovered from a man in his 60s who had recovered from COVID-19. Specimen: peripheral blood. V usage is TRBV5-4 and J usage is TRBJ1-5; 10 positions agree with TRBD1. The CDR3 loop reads CASSAGQGSQPQHF. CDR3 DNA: TGTGCCAGCAGCGCGGGACAGGGGAGTCAGCCCCAGCATTTT.